This is a list of T cell receptor beta chains from one sample in a study of cytomegalovirus exposure and HLA in healthy donors. Only in-frame clones appear in the TCRdb table, and some are missing; sequencing was by immunoSEQ multiplex PCR. This table holds around 40,000 clones, 66% found once. The sample consisted of PBMCs. These TCRs come from a man in his fifties or sixties in good health and CMV-seropositive. The CDR3 runs from the conserved cysteine through the conserved F or W. D genes are given only for firm matches. Not all rows give a size; the values are once, few, many and, for expanded clones, a class.

V	length	J	size	D	CDR3	DNA
TRBV30	15	TRBJ2-1	.	TRBD2	CAGGGTTSSYNEQFF	TGTGCCGGGGGGGGGACCACAAGCTCCTACAATGAGCAGTTCTTC
TRBV6-1	17	TRBJ2-7	.	.	CASSEAPLAGSSYEQYF	TGTGCCAGCAGCGAAGCCCCACTAGCAGGGAGCTCCTACGAGCAGTACTTC
TRBV4-3	16	TRBJ2-3	.	.	CASSQDGDFDTDTQYF	TGCGCCAGCAGCCAAGATGGGGACTTCGACACAGATACGCAGTATTTT
TRBV30	10	TRBJ1-2	.	TRBD1	CAWGTGGTTF	TGTGCCTGGGGAACAGGGGGCACCACCTTC
TRBV7-2	13	TRBJ1-2	.	.	CASSFGGGYGYTF	TGTGCCAGCAGCTTTGGGGGCGGCTATGGCTACACCTTC
TRBV12-5	15	TRBJ1-1	.	.	CASAPSGRMNTEAFF	TGTGCTAGTGCCCCCTCAGGGCGCATGAACACTGAAGCTTTCTTT
TRBV5-5	13	TRBJ2-3	.	TRBD1	CASHRGGTDTQYF	TGTGCCAGCCACAGGGGAGGCACAGATACGCAGTATTTT
TRBV5-6	13	TRBJ1-2	few	TRBD1	CASSLAQGYGYTF	TGTGCCAGCAGCTTGGCACAGGGGTATGGCTACACCTTC
TRBV28	13	TRBJ1-1	.	.	CASSLVPGSEAFF	TGTGCCAGCAGTTTAGTTCCAGGTTCCGAAGCTTTCTTT
TRBV9	15	TRBJ1-4	once	.	CASSVAAATNEKLFF	TGTGCCAGCAGCGTAGCGGCGGCAACTAATGAAAAACTGTTTTTT
TRBV7-7	13	TRBJ2-5	.	TRBD1	CASSVGQQETQYF	TGTGCCAGCAGCGTGGGACAGCAAGAGACCCAGTACTTC
TRBV11-3	16	TRBJ2-3	.	TRBD2	CASSHGIAGHTDTQYF	TGTGCCAGCAGTCACGGGATAGCGGGCCACACAGATACGCAGTATTTT
TRBV19	15	TRBJ2-6	.	.	CASRDMVSGANVLTF	TGTGCCAGTAGGGACATGGTCTCTGGGGCCAACGTCCTGACTTTC
TRBV18	15	TRBJ1-6	.	.	CASSPQDSYNSPLHF	TGTGCCAGCTCACCCCAGGACTCCTATAATTCACCCCTCCACTTT
TRBV4-2	15	TRBJ2-7	many	TRBD2	CASSPASGASYEQYF	TGTGCCAGCAGCCCGGCTAGCGGGGCGTCCTACGAGCAGTACTTC
TRBV7-6	14	TRBJ1-6	.	TRBD1	CASSYRGPNSPLHF	TGTGCCAGCAGCTACAGGGGTCCTAATTCACCCCTCCACTTT
TRBV28	14	TRBJ2-7	.	TRBD2	CASSSTGTRGEQYF	TGTGCCAGCAGTTCAACCGGGACTAGGGGCGAGCAGTACTTC
TRBV5-4	14	TRBJ1-1	few	.	CASSLGSDNTEAFF	TGTGCCAGCAGCTTGGGATCAGATAACACTGAAGCTTTCTTT
TRBV7-2	15	TRBJ2-1	.	.	CASSLGSGSYNEQFF	TGTGCCAGCAGCTTAGGTTCAGGCTCCTACAATGAGCAGTTCTTC
TRBV4-3	16	TRBJ2-5	.	TRBD2	CASSQDHSGARETQYF	TGCGCCAGCAGCCAAGATCACAGCGGGGCTCGGGAGACCCAGTACTTC
TRBV7-3	14	TRBJ2-1	.	TRBD1	CASSSGTGYNEQFF	TGTGCCAGCAGTTCCGGGACAGGGTACAATGAGCAGTTCTTC
TRBV6-1	15	TRBJ1-5	.	TRBD1	CASSENTGGRQPQHF	TGTGCCAGCAGTGAAAATACAGGGGGCAGACAGCCCCAGCATTTT
TRBV18	13	TRBJ2-7	few	TRBD2	CASSSGETYEQYF	TGTGCCAGCTCAAGCGGGGAAACCTACGAGCAGTACTTC
TRBV7-9	17	TRBJ1-2	.	TRBD1	CASSQNSGTGSLDGYTF	TGTGCCAGCAGCCAGAACTCCGGGACAGGGTCACTGGATGGCTACACCTTC
TRBV5-1	15	TRBJ1-1	.	TRBD1	CASSARQGMNTEAFF	TGCGCCAGCAGCGCCCGACAGGGGATGAACACTGAAGCTTTCTTT
TRBV5-1	14	TRBJ2-7	.	.	CASSHDRRIYEQYF	TGCGCCAGCAGCCATGACAGGCGGATCTACGAGCAGTACTTC
TRBV29-1	12	TRBJ2-4	.	.	CSGGENRDIQYF	TGCAGCGGAGGGGAAAACAGGGACATTCAGTACTTC
TRBV12-5	15	TRBJ2-7	many	.	CASGFFRTAPYEQYF	TGTGCTAGTGGTTTCTTCAGGACAGCACCCTACGAGCAGTACTTC
TRBV19	13	TRBJ2-7	.	.	CASSVGSFYEQYF	TGTGCCAGTAGTGTGGGCTCGTTCTACGAGCAGTACTTC
TRBV27	14	TRBJ2-7	.	TRBD1	CASSSGQGTYEQYF	TGTGCCAGCAGTTCCGGACAGGGAACCTACGAGCAGTACTTC
TRBV5-6	15	TRBJ2-5	.	.	CASSHEAGNGETQYF	TGTGCCAGCAGCCACGAGGCAGGGAACGGGGAGACCCAGTACTTC
TRBV20-1	11	TRBJ1-2	.	.	CSARAETFHTF	TGCAGTGCTAGAGCTGAGACATTCCACACCTTC
TRBV11-2	12	TRBJ2-5	.	.	CASSWDGGTQYF	TGTGCCAGCAGTTGGGACGGGGGGACCCAGTACTTC
TRBV7-2	15	TRBJ2-7	.	.	CASSPSGVVPYEQYF	TGTGCCAGCAGCCCCTCGGGGGTCGTACCTTACGAGCAGTACTTC
TRBV6-5	15	TRBJ2-1	.	TRBD1	CASSYSSGTGNEQFF	TGTGCCAGCAGTTACTCGTCCGGGACAGGGAATGAGCAGTTCTTC
TRBV4-2	15	TRBJ1-4	.	.	CASSPRSPRGEKLFF	TGTGCCAGCAGCCCCAGGAGTCCCCGGGGAGAAAAACTGTTTTTT
TRBV12-5	15	TRBJ2-1	.	.	CASGLPQAEYNEQFF	TGTGCTAGTGGTTTGCCACAAGCGGAGTACAATGAGCAGTTCTTC
TRBV27	14	TRBJ2-7	once	.	CASSPPGGPYEQYF	TGTGCCAGCAGTCCTCCAGGGGGGCCCTACGAGCAGTACTTC
TRBV7-2	16	TRBJ1-5	.	.	CASSLGGPEGNQPQHF	TGTGCCAGCAGCTTAGGGGGCCCCGAGGGCAATCAGCCCCAGCATTTT
TRBV2	12	TRBJ2-7	.	.	CASNRDSYEQYF	TGTGCCAGCAACCGAGATTCCTACGAGCAGTACTTC
TRBV7-9	14	TRBJ2-1	.	TRBD1	CASSPGTVWAEQFF	TGTGCCAGCAGCCCAGGGACAGTTTGGGCGGAGCAGTTCTTC
TRBV7-3	14	TRBJ2-7	.	TRBD1	CASSLGQGTYEQYF	TGTGCCAGCAGCCTTGGACAGGGAACCTACGAGCAGTACTTC
TRBV6-5	12	TRBJ1-4	.	.	CASSQNNEKLFF	TGTGCCAGCAGTCAGAATAATGAAAAACTGTTTTTT
TRBV2	15	TRBJ2-7	.	.	CASSVFGQGSGEQYF	TGTGCCAGCAGTGTGTTTGGGCAGGGCTCAGGCGAGCAGTACTTC
TRBV27	13	TRBJ1-2	.	.	CASSLQGNYGYTF	TGTGCCAGCAGTTTACAGGGTAACTATGGCTACACCTTC
TRBV5-1	13	TRBJ1-1	.	.	CASSFAGNTEAFF	TGCGCCAGCAGCTTCGCAGGGAACACTGAAGCTTTCTTT
TRBV4-3	15	TRBJ2-7	few	TRBD1	CASSQEDRAAHEQYF	TGCGCCAGCAGCCAAGAGGACAGGGCGGCCCACGAGCAGTACTTC
TRBV29-1	13	TRBJ1-3	.	.	CSVLTDSGNTIYF	TGCAGCGTTTTGACAGACTCTGGAAACACCATATATTTT
TRBV5-6	16	TRBJ2-6	few	.	CASSPAGFSGANVLTF	TGTGCCAGCAGCCCGGCAGGGTTCTCTGGGGCCAACGTCCTGACTTTC
TRBV25-1	14	TRBJ2-3	.	TRBD2	CASSARGGTDTQYF	TGTGCCAGCAGTGCCCGGGGGGGGACAGATACGCAGTATTTT